What follows are 4 T cell receptor beta chains derived from one specimen sequenced in a study of human T cells and chemical hapten exposure. TCRdb used MiXCR to reprocess the RACE reads, holding one entry per CDR3 protein. The sample has about 380,000 distinct CDR3 sequences, roughly 5% seen once; the top ten hold about 2.5%. Time point in this sample: pre-sensitization, week 0. Specified treatment: therapeutic diphenylcyclopropenone sensitization with weekly scalp DPC. The starting material was whole blood, obtained in connection with sensitization to the hapten diphenylcyclopropenone (DPC). These receptor sequences come from a woman between 45 and 60 years old with alopecia areata. Some clones in this sample may be carry-over from other donors' samples.

The gene calls are TRBV28 and TRBJ2-3; D possibly corresponds to TRBD2 (7 bases). This CDR3 has 15 residues. Trimming took 3 bases from V and 0 from J, leaving 10 bases between them. Germline CDR1 MDHEN, CDR2 SYDVKM. CDR3 nucleotides: TGTGCCAGCAGTTTTGGGGGGGCGAGCACAGATACGCAGTATTTT. Protein product: CASSFGGASTDTQYF.

This clonotype has at least ten counts. This rearrangement joins TRBV5-6 to TRBJ1-3; D remains unclear. CDR1 SGHDT and CDR2 YYEEEE come from the germline V gene. V was pared by 7 bases and J by 0 bases, with 8 bases between. This CDR3 is 13 amino acids long. The CDR3 DNA reads TGTGCCAGCGGTCAGAGCTCTGGAAACACCATATATTTT. Encoded protein: CASGQSSGNTIYF. Combining the CDR3 with reference TRBV5-6 and TRBJ1-3 gives the whole variable domain DAGVTQSPTHLIKTRGQQVTLRCSPKSGHDTVSWYQQALGQGPQFIFQYYEEEERQRGNFPDRFSGHQFPNYSSELNVNALLLGDSALYLCASGQSSGNTIYFGEGSWLTVV.

This clonotype came up many times. The chain couples TRBV7-8 to TRBJ2-2, with D tentatively TRBD1 (6 bases). CDR1 is SGHVS and CDR2 is FQNEAQ in the germline V gene. The V and J ends lost 3 bases and 3 bases respectively, with 11 bases between them. This CDR3 has 15 amino acids. In DNA, the CDR3 is TGTGCCAGCAGCTTCGAACAGGGTTACACCGGGGAGCTGTTTTTT. Residues: CASSFEQGYTGELFF.

The table lists this clonotype with many counts. The chain has TRBV20-1 and TRBJ2-5; weak D call: TRBD2 (6 bases). Germline V CDR1 and CDR2: DFQATT, SNEGSKA (reference sequence). This CDR3 contains 14 residues. The V and J ends lost 6 bases and 2 bases respectively, with 16 bases between them. The CDR3 region is CSAVPGLKQETQYF. In DNA, the CDR3 is TGCAGTGCCGTACCGGGACTGAAACAAGAGACCCAGTACTTC.